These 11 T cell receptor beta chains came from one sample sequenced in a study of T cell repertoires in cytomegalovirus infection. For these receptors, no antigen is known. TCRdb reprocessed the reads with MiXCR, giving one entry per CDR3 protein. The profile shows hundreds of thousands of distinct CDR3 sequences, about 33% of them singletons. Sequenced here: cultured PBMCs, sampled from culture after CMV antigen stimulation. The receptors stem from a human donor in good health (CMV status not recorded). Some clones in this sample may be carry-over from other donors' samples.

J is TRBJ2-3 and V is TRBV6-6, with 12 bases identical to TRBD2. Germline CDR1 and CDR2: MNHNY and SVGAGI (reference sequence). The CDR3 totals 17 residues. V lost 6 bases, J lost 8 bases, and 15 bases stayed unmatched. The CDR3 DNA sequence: TGTGCCAGCAGCCAACTAGCGGGGGGCCCTATACAGATTACGCAGTATTTT. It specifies CASSQLAGGPIQITQYF.

In DNA form, the CDR3 reads TGTGCCAGTAGTATACAAGGTCTAGCGGGAAATAAGCAGTTCTTC. Its protein product is CASSIQGLAGNKQFF. This chain joins TRBV19 and TRBJ2-1; 9 bases are a match to TRBD2. The V segment lost 2 bases and the J segment 11 bases; nucleotides outside the gene matches: 10. CDR3 length equals 15 residues. Germline CDR1 and CDR2: LNHDA and SQIVND (reference sequence).

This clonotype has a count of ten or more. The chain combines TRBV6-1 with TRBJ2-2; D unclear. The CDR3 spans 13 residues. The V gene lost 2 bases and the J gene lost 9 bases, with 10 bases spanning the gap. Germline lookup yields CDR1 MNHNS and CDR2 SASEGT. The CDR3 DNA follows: TGTGCCAGCAGTGAAAGGGCACCCAGGGAGCTGTTTTTT. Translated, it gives CASSERAPRELFF.

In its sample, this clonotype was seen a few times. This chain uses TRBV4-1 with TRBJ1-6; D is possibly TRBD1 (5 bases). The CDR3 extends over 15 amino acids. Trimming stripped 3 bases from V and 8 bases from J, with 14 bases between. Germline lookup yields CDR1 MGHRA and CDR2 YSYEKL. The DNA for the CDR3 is TGCGCCAGCAGCCAGTCGGGGGGTCGGCATTCACCCCTCCACTTT. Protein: CASSQSGGRHSPLHF.

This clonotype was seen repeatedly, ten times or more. The CDR3 spells CASSLGSLKNIQYF. For the CDR3, the DNA is TGTGCCAGCAGTTTAGGGAGCCTCAAAAACATTCAGTACTTC. V and J are TRBV12-3 or TRBV12-4 and TRBJ2-4, with no clear D. V was shortened by 1 base and J by 3 bases, with 7 bases between the two germline ends. The CDR3 length is 14 residues.

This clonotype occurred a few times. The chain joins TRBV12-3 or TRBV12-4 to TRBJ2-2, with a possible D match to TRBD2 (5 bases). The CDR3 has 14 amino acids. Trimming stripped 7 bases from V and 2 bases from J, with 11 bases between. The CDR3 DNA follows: TGTGCCAGCACCATCGACTATAACACCGGGGAGCTGTTTTTT. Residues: CASTIDYNTGELFF.

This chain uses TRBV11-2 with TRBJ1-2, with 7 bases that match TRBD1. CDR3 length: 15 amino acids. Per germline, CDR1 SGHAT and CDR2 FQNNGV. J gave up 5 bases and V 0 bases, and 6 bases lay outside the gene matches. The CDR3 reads CASSLDAGTVYGYTF. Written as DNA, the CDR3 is TGTGCCAGCAGCTTAGATGCCGGGACAGTATATGGCTACACCTTC. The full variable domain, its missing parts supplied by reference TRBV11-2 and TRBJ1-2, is EAGVAQSPRYKIIEKRQSVAFWCNPISGHATLYWYQQILGQGPKLLIQFQNNGVVDDSQLPKDRFSAERLKGVDSTLKIQPAKLEDSAVYLCASSLDAGTVYGYTFGSGTRLTVV.

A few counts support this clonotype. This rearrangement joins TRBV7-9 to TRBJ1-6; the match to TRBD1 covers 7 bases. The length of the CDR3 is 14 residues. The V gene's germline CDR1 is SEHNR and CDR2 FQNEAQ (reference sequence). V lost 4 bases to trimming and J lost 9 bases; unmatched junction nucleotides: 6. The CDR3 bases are TGTGCCAGCAGCTCCGGGACAGTTAGTTCACCCCTCCACTTT. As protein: CASSSGTVSSPLHF. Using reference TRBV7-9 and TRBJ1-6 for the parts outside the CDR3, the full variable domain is DTGVSQNPRHKITKRGQNVTFRCDPISEHNRLYWYRQTLGQGPEFLTYFQNEAQLEKSRLLSDRFSAERPKGSFSTLEIQRTEQGDSAMYLCASSSGTVSSPLHFGNGTRLTVT.

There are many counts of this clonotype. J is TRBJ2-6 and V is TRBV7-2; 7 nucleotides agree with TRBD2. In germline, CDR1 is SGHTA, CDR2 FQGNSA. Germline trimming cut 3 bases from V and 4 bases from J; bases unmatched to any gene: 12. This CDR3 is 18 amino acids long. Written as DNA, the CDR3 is TGTGCCAGCAGCTTCAGGCTGCGGGAGTCCTCAGGGGCCAACGTCCTGACTTTC. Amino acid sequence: CASSFRLRESSGANVLTF.

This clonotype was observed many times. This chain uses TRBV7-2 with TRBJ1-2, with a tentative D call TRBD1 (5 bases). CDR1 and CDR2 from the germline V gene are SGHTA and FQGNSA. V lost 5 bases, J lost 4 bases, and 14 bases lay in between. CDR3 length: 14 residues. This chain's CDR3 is CASSQIGVGYGYTF. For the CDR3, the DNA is TGTGCCAGCAGCCAAATAGGGGTGGGCTATGGCTACACCTTC.

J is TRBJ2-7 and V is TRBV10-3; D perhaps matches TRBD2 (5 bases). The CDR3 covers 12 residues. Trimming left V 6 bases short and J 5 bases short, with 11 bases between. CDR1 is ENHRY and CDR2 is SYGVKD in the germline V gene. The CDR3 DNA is TGTGCCATCAGGAGCGAGGGCGACGAGCAGTACTTC. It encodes CAIRSEGDEQYF.